This note documents a single T cell receptor (beta chain) sequence. What it binds is unknown. PBMCs stemmed from around 10 ml fresh peripheral blood. This entry belongs to a study of T cells in Graves' hyperthyroidism and ophthalmopathy. Study details: Prior to any treatment, at the point of initial diagnosis, peripheral blood was collected.

General study points: Within blood appeared most thyroid clonotypes that had expanded above 0.001.

TCR beta CDR3 regions were amplified from RNA. With the HTBI primer set, the TCR CDR3 went through a first round of RT-PCR. Via MiXCR, TCRdb re-called the multiplex PCR reads, giving one row per CDR3 protein. The table lists about 460,000 distinct CDR3 sequences, under 25% of them singletons. The CDR3 has 15 residues. V was pared by 5 bases and J by 2 bases, with 5 bases of the junction left unmatched. Germline CDR1 reads SGHVS; CDR2 reads FNYEAQ. The V and J genes are TRBV7-6 and TRBJ2-7; TRBD2 aligns across 11 bases. The TCR sequence derives from a woman aged 70-85 years with Graves' ophthalmopathy. Specimen: blood. The CDR3 is CASSTGTSGPYEQYF. CDR3 in DNA: TGTGCCAGCAGCACCGGGACTAGCGGACCCTACGAGCAGTACTTC.